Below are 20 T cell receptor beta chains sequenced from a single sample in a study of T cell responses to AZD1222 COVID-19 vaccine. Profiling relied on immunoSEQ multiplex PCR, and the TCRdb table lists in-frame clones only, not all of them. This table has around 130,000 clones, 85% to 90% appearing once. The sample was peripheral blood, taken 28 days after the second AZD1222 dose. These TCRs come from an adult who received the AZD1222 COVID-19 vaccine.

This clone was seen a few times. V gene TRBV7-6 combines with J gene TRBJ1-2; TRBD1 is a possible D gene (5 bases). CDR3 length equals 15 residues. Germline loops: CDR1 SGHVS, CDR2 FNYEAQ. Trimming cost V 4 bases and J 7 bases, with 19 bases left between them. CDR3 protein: CASSYSTDISGGYTF. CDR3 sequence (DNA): TGTGCCAGCAGCTACTCGACAGACATCAGCGGTGGCTACACCTTC.

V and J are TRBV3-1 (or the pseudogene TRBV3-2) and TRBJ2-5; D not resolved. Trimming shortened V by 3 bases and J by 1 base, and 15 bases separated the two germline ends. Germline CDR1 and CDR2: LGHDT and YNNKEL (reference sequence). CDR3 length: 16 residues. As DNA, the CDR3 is TGTGCCAGCAGCCACTACGGACGTACACTCCAAGAGACCCAGTACTTC. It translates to CASSHYGRTLQETQYF.

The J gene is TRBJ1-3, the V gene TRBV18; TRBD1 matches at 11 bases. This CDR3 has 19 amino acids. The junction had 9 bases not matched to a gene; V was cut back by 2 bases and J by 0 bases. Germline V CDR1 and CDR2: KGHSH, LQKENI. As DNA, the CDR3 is TGTGCCAGCTCACCAACCAGGACAGGGGGCTATAACTCTGGAAACACCATATATTTT. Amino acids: CASSPTRTGGYNSGNTIYF.

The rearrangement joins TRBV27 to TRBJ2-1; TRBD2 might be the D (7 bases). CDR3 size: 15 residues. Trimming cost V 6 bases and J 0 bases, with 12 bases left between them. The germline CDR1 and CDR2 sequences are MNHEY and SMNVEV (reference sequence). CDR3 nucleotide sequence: TGTGCCAGCAGGATCGGGGGGCCCTCCTACAATGAGCAGTTCTTC. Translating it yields CASRIGGPSYNEQFF.

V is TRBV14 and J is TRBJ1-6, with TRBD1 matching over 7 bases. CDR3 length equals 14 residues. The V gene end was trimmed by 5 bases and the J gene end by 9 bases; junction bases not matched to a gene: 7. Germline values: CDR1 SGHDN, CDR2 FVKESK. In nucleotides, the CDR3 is TGTGCCAGCAGCGTTCGACAGGGTTTTTCACCCCTCCACTTT. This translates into CASSVRQGFSPLHF. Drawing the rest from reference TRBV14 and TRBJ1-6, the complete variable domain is EAGVTQFPSHSVIEKGQTVTLRCDPISGHDNLYWYRRVMGKEIKFLLHFVKESKQDESGMPNNRFLAERTGGTYSTLKVQPAELEDSGVYFCASSVRQGFSPLHFGNGTRLTVT.

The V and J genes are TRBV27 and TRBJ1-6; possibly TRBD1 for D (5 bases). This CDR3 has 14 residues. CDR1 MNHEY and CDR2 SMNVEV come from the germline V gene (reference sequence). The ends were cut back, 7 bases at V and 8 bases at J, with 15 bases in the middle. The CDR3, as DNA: TGTGCCAGCACATACGCAGGGACGCATTCACCCCTCCACTTT. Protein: CASTYAGTHSPLHF.

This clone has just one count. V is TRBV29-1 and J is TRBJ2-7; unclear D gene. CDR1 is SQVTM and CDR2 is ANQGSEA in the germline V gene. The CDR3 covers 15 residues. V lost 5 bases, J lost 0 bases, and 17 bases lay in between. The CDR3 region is CSVRFPTLSSYEQYF. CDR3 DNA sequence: TGCAGCGTTCGTTTCCCCACCCTAAGCTCCTACGAGCAGTACTTC.

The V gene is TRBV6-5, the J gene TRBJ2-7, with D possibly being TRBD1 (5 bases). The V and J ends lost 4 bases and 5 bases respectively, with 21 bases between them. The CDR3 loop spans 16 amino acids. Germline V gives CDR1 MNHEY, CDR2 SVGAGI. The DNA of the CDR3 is TGTGCCAGCAGTTCACCTCTCAGGGAAGGAAGCCACGAGCAGTACTTC. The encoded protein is CASSSPLREGSHEQYF.

The CDR3 spells CASTGTGGNTIYF. The CDR3 DNA reads TGTGCCAGCACCGGGACGGGAGGAAACACCATATATTTT. The V gene is TRBV7-9, the J gene TRBJ1-3; TRBD1 is a possible D gene (5 bases). V lost 7 bases to trimming and J lost 4 bases, with 11 bases between them. The germline gives CDR1 SEHNR, CDR2 FQNEAQ (reference sequence). This CDR3 is built from 13 residues.

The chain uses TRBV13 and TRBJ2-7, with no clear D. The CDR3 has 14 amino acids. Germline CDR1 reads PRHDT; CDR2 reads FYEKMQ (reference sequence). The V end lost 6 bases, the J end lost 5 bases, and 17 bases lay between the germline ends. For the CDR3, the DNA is TGTGCCAGCAGTCCCGGACCTGCAAACCACGAGCAGTACTTC. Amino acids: CASSPGPANHEQYF.

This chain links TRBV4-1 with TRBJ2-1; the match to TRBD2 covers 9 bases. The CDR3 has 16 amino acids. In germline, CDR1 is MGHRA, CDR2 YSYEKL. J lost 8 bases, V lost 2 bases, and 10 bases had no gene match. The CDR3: CASSQPDWRGGHEQFF. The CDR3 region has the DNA TGCGCCAGCAGCCAACCGGACTGGCGGGGGGGGCATGAGCAGTTCTTC.

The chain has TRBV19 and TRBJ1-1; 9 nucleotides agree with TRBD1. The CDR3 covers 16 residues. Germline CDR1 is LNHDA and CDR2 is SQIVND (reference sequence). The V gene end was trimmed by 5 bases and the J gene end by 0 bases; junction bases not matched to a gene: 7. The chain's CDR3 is CASSARTGAMNTEAFF. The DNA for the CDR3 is TGTGCCAGTAGTGCCCGGACAGGGGCCATGAACACTGAAGCTTTCTTT.

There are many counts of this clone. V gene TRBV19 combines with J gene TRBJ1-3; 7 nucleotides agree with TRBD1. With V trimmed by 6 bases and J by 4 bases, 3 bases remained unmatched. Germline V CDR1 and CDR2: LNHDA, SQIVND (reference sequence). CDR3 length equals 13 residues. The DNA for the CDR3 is TGTGCCAGTAGCCCGACAGGGGGAAACACCATATATTTT. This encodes CASSPTGGNTIYF. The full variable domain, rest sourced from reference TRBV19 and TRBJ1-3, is DGGITQSPKYLFRKEGQNVTLSCEQNLNHDAMYWYRQDPGQGLRLIYYSQIVNDFQKGDIAEGYSVSREKKESFPLTVTSAQKNPTAFYLCASSPTGGNTIYFGEGSWLTVV.

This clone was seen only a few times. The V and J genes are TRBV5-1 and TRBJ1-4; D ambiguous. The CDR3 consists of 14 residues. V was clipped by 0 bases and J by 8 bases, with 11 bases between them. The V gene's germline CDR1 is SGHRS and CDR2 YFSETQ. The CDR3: CASSLVLDGEKLFF. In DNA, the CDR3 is TGCGCCAGCAGCTTGGTACTGGACGGAGAAAAACTGTTTTTT.

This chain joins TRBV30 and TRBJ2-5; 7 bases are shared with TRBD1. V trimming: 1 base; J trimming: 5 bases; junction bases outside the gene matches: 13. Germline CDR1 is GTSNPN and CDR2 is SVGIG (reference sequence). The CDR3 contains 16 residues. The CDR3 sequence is CAWSGRLGTAAETQYF. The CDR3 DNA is TGTGCCTGGAGTGGGAGGTTAGGGACAGCGGCGGAGACCCAGTACTTC. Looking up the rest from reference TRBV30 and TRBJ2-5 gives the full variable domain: SQTIHQWPATLVQPVGSPLSLECTVEGTSNPNLYWYRQAAGRGLQLLFYSVGIGQISSEVPQNLSASRPQDRQFILSSKKLLLSDSGFYLCAWSGRLGTAAETQYFGPGTRLLVL.

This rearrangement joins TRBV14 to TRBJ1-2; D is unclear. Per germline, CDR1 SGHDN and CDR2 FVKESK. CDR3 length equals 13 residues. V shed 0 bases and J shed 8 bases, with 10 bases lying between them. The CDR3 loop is CASSQDLGLGYTF. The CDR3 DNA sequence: TGTGCCAGCAGCCAAGATCTAGGTCTGGGCTACACCTTC.

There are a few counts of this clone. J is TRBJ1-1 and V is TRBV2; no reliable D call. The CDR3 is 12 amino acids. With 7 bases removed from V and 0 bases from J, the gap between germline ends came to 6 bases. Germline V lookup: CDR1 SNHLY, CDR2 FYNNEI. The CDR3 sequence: CASTRMNTEAFF. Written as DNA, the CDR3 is TGTGCCAGCACGAGAATGAACACTGAAGCTTTCTTT.

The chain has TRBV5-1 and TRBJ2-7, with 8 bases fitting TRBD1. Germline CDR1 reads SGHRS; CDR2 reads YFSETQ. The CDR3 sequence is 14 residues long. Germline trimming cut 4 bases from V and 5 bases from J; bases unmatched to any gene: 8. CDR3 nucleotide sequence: TGCGCCAGCAGCACCGGACAGGGTACCCACGAGCAGTACTTC. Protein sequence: CASSTGQGTHEQYF. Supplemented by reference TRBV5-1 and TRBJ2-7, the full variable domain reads KAGVTQTPRYLIKTRGQQVTLSCSPISGHRSVSWYQQTPGQGLQFLFEYFSETQRNKGNFPGRFSGRQFSNSRSEMNVSTLELGDSALYLCASSTGQGTHEQYFGPGTRLTVT.

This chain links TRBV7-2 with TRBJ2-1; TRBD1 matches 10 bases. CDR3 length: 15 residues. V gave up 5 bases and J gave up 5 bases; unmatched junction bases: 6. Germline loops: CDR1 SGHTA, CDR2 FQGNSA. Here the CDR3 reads CASSRGTGVHNEQFF. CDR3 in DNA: TGTGCCAGCAGCCGTGGGACAGGGGTCCACAATGAGCAGTTCTTC.

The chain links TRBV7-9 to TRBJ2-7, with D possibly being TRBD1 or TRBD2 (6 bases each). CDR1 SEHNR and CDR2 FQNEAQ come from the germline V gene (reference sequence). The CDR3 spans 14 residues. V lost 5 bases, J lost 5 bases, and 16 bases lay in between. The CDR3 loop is CASSPPGADHEQYF. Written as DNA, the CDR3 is TGTGCCAGCAGCCCCCCGGGGGCGGACCACGAGCAGTACTTC.